The 21 T cell receptor beta chains reported below all come from one sample, sequenced in a study of shared clonotypes between healthy human individuals. Data came from immunoSEQ multiplex PCR; TCRdb stores just in-frame clones and leaves some out. In the table there are 450,000 to 500,000 clones, around 80% of which are singletons. Material for sequencing was PBMCs. The receptors derive from a woman between 40 and 55 years old in good health. Some clones in this sample may be carry-over from other donors' samples.

This clone was counted many times. V gene TRBV5-1 combines with J gene TRBJ2-3; 11 positions agree with TRBD2. J was trimmed by 5 bases and V by 4 bases; bases with no gene match: 9. There are 16 residues in the CDR3. Per the germline V gene, CDR1 is SGHRS and CDR2 is YFSETQ. CDR3 in DNA: TGCGCCAGCAGCGAGAATAGGCTAGCGGGAGGAGATACGCAGTATTTT. Its protein is CASSENRLAGGDTQYF.

The chain has TRBV6-6 and TRBJ2-7; a possible D gene is TRBD1 (5 bases). The germline V and J ends were trimmed by 10 bases and 3 bases, with 16 bases remaining between them. From germline, CDR1 is MNHNY and CDR2 SVGAGI (reference sequence). The CDR3 is 13 residues long. Here the CDR3 reads CAITQQEIYEQYF. In DNA, the CDR3 is TGTGCCATCACACAACAGGAGATCTACGAGCAGTACTTC.

This clone was seen at least ten times. The chain joins TRBV6-4 to TRBJ2-3; TRBD2 aligns across 7 bases. There are 16 residues in the CDR3. Germline trimming cut 5 bases from V and 4 bases from J; bases unmatched to any gene: 12. Germline values: CDR1 MRHNA, CDR2 SNTAGT. The CDR3 nucleotides are TGTGCCAGCAGTCCCCACGGGGGAGCGGGATCAGATACGCAGTATTTT. Its protein is CASSPHGGAGSDTQYF.

This sequence joins TRBV5-1 and TRBJ2-7, with 7 nucleotides matching TRBD2. From germline, CDR1 is SGHRS and CDR2 YFSETQ. This CDR3 is 14 amino acids long. The J segment lost 4 bases and the V segment lost 0 bases, leaving 4 bases of the junction unmatched. CDR3 sequence reads: CASSLEGLPYEQYF. The CDR3 DNA follows: TGCGCCAGCAGCTTGGAGGGACTACCTTACGAGCAGTACTTC.

This clone has only a few counts. The V call is TRBV27, the J call TRBJ1-2, with D possibly TRBD1 on 6 matching bases. Germline loops: CDR1 MNHEY, CDR2 SMNVEV (reference sequence). The CDR3 is made up of 14 amino acids. V lost 2 bases to trimming and J lost 2 bases, with 9 bases between them. CDR3 nucleotide sequence: TGTGCCAGCAGTTTAAAGGGGGGGAACTATGGCTACACCTTC. This codes for CASSLKGGNYGYTF.

This clone has more than one count but fewer than ten. J is TRBJ2-6 and V is TRBV5-1; the D is unclear. V lost 4 bases and J lost 0, with 11 bases in between. CDR3 length: 16 amino acids. Germline V CDR1 and CDR2: SGHRS, YFSETQ. The CDR3 sequence: CASSHGLASGANVLTF. The CDR3, as DNA: TGCGCCAGCAGCCATGGTCTGGCCTCTGGGGCCAACGTCCTGACTTTC.

This clone was observed a handful of times. A far larger clone differs by one base, so this is likely a read error. Other DNA sequences in this sample translate to the same CDR3. The V and J genes are TRBV30 and TRBJ2-1; D tentatively reads TRBD1 or TRBD2 (5 bases each). The CDR3 has 14 amino acids. The V end lost 1 base, the J end lost 4 bases, and 11 bases lay between the germline ends. Looked up from germline, CDR1 is GTSNPN and CDR2 is SVGIG (reference sequence). CDR3 sequence (DNA): TGTGCCTGGAGTGGGGGGACCCCTTACAATGAGCAGTTCTTC. This gives the protein CAWSGGTPYNEQFF.

The gene calls are TRBV7-2 and TRBJ2-7, with 11 positions matching TRBD2. The germline gives CDR1 SGHTA, CDR2 FQGNSA. Losses at the gene ends were 5 bases for V and 4 bases for J; bases not matched to a gene: 7. There are 15 residues in the CDR3. The DNA for the CDR3 is TGTGCCAGCAGCCCCTCTAGCGGGAGGTCGTACGAGCAGTACTTC. It is translated as CASSPSSGRSYEQYF.

This clone was counted only a few times. The V gene is TRBV11-2, the J gene TRBJ1-5; D is uncertain. CDR3 length: 14 amino acids. V lost 1 base, J lost 4 bases, and 8 bases lay in between. Germline V CDR1 and CDR2: SGHAT, FQNNGV. The chain's CDR3 is CASSLGPTNQPQHF. CDR3 DNA sequence: TGTGCCAGCAGCTTAGGACCGACAAATCAGCCCCAGCATTTT.

The V gene is TRBV5-1, the J gene TRBJ2-7; 11 bases line up with TRBD2. The CDR3 consists of 14 residues. Trimming removed 5 bases from V and 4 bases from J; junction bases left unmatched: 5. CDR1 is SGHRS and CDR2 is YFSETQ in the germline V gene. Here the CDR3 DNA reads TGCGCCAGCAGACCCGGGACTAGCGGTTACGAGCAGTACTTC. Translating it yields CASRPGTSGYEQYF.

The CDR3 here is CASSPEGITGELFF. The CDR3 nucleotides are TGTGCCAGCAGCCCTGAGGGGATCACCGGGGAGCTGTTTTTT. The chain has TRBV7-9 and TRBJ2-2; D is tentatively TRBD1 or TRBD2 (5 bases each). The germline V gene encodes CDR1 SEHNR and CDR2 FQNEAQ (reference sequence). The CDR3 spans 14 residues. V was pared by 5 bases and J by 4 bases, with 11 bases between. The entire variable domain, with the rest obtained from reference TRBV7-9 and TRBJ2-2, is as follows: DTGVSQNPRHKITKRGQNVTFRCDPISEHNRLYWYRQTLGQGPEFLTYFQNEAQLEKSRLLSDRFSAERPKGSFSTLEIQRTEQGDSAMYLCASSPEGITGELFFGEGSRLTVL.

This clone was found a few times. The chain is built from TRBV11-3 and TRBJ2-5, with D uncertain. This CDR3 has 12 amino acids. The V end lost 4 bases, the J end lost 2 bases, and 5 bases lay between the germline ends. CDR1 and CDR2 (germline): SGHNT, YENEEA. The chain's CDR3 is CASSSGQETQYF. The CDR3 region has the DNA TGTGCCAGCAGCTCTGGGCAAGAGACCCAGTACTTC.

The chain recombines TRBV7-2 with TRBJ1-4; no reliable D call. The germline gives CDR1 SGHTA, CDR2 FQGNSA. CDR3 length: 17 residues. The V and J ends lost 5 bases and 2 bases respectively, with 18 bases between them. CDR3 coding DNA: TGTGCCAGCAGCCTAAGAGTCCCAATGCGGACTAATGAAAAACTGTTTTTT. Its protein is CASSLRVPMRTNEKLFF.

This clone appeared a few times. The rearrangement links TRBV15 to TRBJ2-5; no definite D call. Germline V gene lookup returns CDR1 LNHNV and CDR2 YYDKDF (reference sequence). The CDR3 runs to 15 residues. Trimming removed 5 bases from V and 2 bases from J, with 15 bases in between. The CDR3 protein is CATSLGSVDQETQYF. CDR3 coding DNA: TGTGCCACCAGCCTGGGCAGCGTGGATCAAGAGACCCAGTACTTC.

The genes are TRBV27 and TRBJ2-5, with D possibly being TRBD1 (6 bases). The CDR3 runs to 14 residues. Germline V gene lookup returns CDR1 MNHEY and CDR2 SMNVEV (reference sequence). Trimming took off 3 bases at V and 2 bases at J, with 10 bases between the two ends. This chain's CDR3 is CASSLGTPQETQYF. CDR3 bases: TGTGCCAGCAGTTTGGGGACACCTCAAGAGACCCAGTACTTC.

This chain uses TRBV15 with TRBJ1-2, with 11 positions matching TRBD1. V trimming: 4 bases; J trimming: 5 bases; junction bases outside the gene matches: 9. Looked up from germline, CDR1 is LNHNV and CDR2 is YYDKDF (reference sequence). The CDR3 is made up of 16 amino acids. This CDR3 is CATSTGQGARPYGYTF. The CDR3 DNA reads TGTGCCACCAGCACAGGACAGGGGGCACGACCTTATGGCTACACCTTC.

This clone appeared a few times. The CDR3 sequence: CASSYTAGRSYNEQFF. The CDR3 DNA is TGTGCCAGCAGCTACACCGCCGGCCGCTCCTACAATGAGCAGTTCTTC. The chain joins TRBV7-6 to TRBJ2-1; D is unresolved. The CDR3 extends over 16 amino acids. CDR1 SGHVS and CDR2 FNYEAQ come from the germline V gene. Trimming took off 4 bases at V and 0 bases at J, with 13 bases between the two ends. Full variable domain (missing parts from reference TRBV7-6 and TRBJ2-1): GAGVSQSPRYKVTKRGQDVALRCDPISGHVSLYWYRQALGQGPEFLTYFNYEAQQDKSGLPNDRFSAERPEGSISTLTIQRTEQRDSAMYRCASSYTAGRSYNEQFFGPGTRLTVL.

The chain recombines TRBV11-2 with TRBJ1-2; TRBD1 matches at 11 bases. The CDR3 totals 15 residues. Germline CDR1 is SGHAT and CDR2 is FQNNGV. V lost 5 bases and J lost 6; bases outside the gene matches: 8. The CDR3 bases are TGTGCCAGCAGCCAGGACAGGGGGCGAGATAATGGCTACACCTTC. It codes for CASSQDRGRDNGYTF.

The chain combines TRBV13 with TRBJ2-1, with a weak D call TRBD1 (5 bases). Trimming removed 5 bases from V and 1 base from J, with 12 bases in between. The CDR3 spans 15 residues. From germline, CDR1 is PRHDT and CDR2 FYEKMQ (reference sequence). CDR3 coding DNA: TGTGCCAGCAGCCAGGGCGCAGGGTCCTACAATGAGCAGTTCTTC. It yields the protein CASSQGAGSYNEQFF.

This clone was picked up many times. The genes are TRBV10-3 and TRBJ2-5; TRBD2 matches at 9 bases. V trimming: 10 bases; J trimming: 0 bases; junction bases outside the gene matches: 12. Germline assignment: CDR1 ENHRY and CDR2 SYGVKD. This CDR3 is 16 amino acids long. CDR3 region: CATLDPLAGDQETQYF. DNA of the CDR3: TGTGCCACCCTTGATCCTTTAGCGGGAGACCAAGAGACCCAGTACTTC.

The chain's CDR3 is CATPQGRTNTGELFF. DNA for the CDR3: TGCGCCACCCCCCAGGGGAGGACGAACACCGGGGAGCTGTTTTTT. The rearrangement uses TRBV23-1 and TRBJ2-2; tentatively, D is TRBD1 or TRBD2 (6 bases each). TRBV23-1 is treated as an ORF (open reading frame) with a function not yet certain. V lost 10 bases to trimming and J lost 0 bases, with 15 bases between them. The CDR3 sequence is 15 residues long.